Each of the 10 T cell receptor beta chains below was sequenced from the same sample in a study of T cell changes during pregnancy in multiple sclerosis. Libraries were prepared by immunoSEQ multiplex PCR; TCRdb keeps only in-frame clonotypes and omits some of them. This table has 52,000 or so clones, about nine tenths appearing once. This specimen consisted of CD4+ T cells from peripheral blood mononuclear cells, obtained in the first trimester of pregnancy. These receptors originate from a female donor with multiple sclerosis, enrolled in a pregnancy study.

The gene calls are TRBV6-1 and TRBJ1-2; D not resolved. Per germline, CDR1 MNHNS and CDR2 SASEGT. V was shortened by 0 bases and J by 0 bases, with 11 bases between the two germline ends. The CDR3 is 16 residues long. The CDR3 protein is CASSEALSRSNYGYTF. The CDR3 DNA is TGTGCCAGCAGTGAAGCGCTTAGTCGGTCTAACTATGGCTACACCTTC.

The rearrangement links TRBV5-4 to TRBJ2-7; D gene ambiguous. The CDR3 spans 15 residues. The ends were cut back, 4 bases at V and 6 bases at J, with 20 bases in the middle. Looked up from germline, CDR1 is SGHNT and CDR2 is YYREEE (reference sequence). The CDR3 sequence: CASSAVGTNLGEQYF. The CDR3 DNA follows: TGTGCCAGCAGCGCCGTTGGAACTAATTTGGGCGAGCAGTACTTC.

The rearrangement links TRBV6-5 to TRBJ2-1, with TRBD2 matching over 10 bases. CDR1 MNHEY and CDR2 SVGAGI come from the germline V gene. With 2 bases clipped from V and 8 bases from J, the junction kept 9 bases outside the gene matches. The length of the CDR3 is 16 residues. The CDR3 spells CASSYILAGVPYEQFF. Written as DNA, the CDR3 is TGTGCCAGCAGTTACATTCTAGCGGGAGTCCCCTATGAGCAGTTCTTC.

The genes are TRBV10-3 and TRBJ1-1; a possible D gene is TRBD1 (6 bases). CDR1 and CDR2 from the germline V gene are ENHRY and SYGVKD. Trimming removed 7 bases at V and 2 bases at J, with 11 bases between. This CDR3 is 13 amino acids long. CDR3 in amino acids: CAITATGNTEAFF. CDR3 DNA: TGTGCCATCACCGCGACAGGCAACACTGAAGCTTTCTTT.

J is TRBJ1-1 and V is TRBV2; D gene unclear. CDR3 length equals 15 residues. V was pared by 3 bases and J by 11 bases, with 22 bases between. Germline CDR1 and CDR2: SNHLY and FYNNEI. CDR3 sequence: CASSDLIREHRRAFF. CDR3 DNA: TGTGCCAGCAGTGATTTGATCCGGGAACATCGTCGCGCTTTCTTT.

The chain carries TRBV29-1 and TRBJ1-2, with D maybe TRBD1 (5 bases). The CDR3 covers 12 residues. Germline loops: CDR1 SQVTM, CDR2 ANQGSEA. The germline V and J ends were trimmed by 6 bases and 4 bases, with 12 bases remaining between them. The CDR3 DNA reads as TGCAGCGTCGCGGACATAGCCTATGGCTACACCTTC. Its protein is CSVADIAYGYTF.

This sequence joins TRBV5-4 and TRBJ1-1; weak D call: TRBD1 (5 bases). The germline V gene has CDR1 SGHNT and CDR2 YYREEE (reference sequence). The CDR3 loop spans 15 amino acids. The germline V and J ends were trimmed by 0 bases and 3 bases, with 12 bases remaining between them. CDR3 residues: CASSLGRGADTEAFF. As DNA, the CDR3 is TGTGCCAGCAGCTTGGGGAGGGGCGCCGACACTGAAGCTTTCTTT.

This chain links TRBV7-8 with TRBJ1-5; D call uncertain. Germline lookup yields CDR1 SGHVS and CDR2 FQNEAQ. This CDR3 is 16 amino acids long. Trimming took 5 bases from V and 0 from J, leaving 14 bases between them. This CDR3 is CASSRWASDSNQPQHF. The CDR3 bases are TGTGCCAGCAGCCGATGGGCATCCGATAGCAATCAGCCCCAGCATTTT.

The V gene is TRBV5-1, the J gene TRBJ1-2, with 11 nucleotides matching TRBD1. This CDR3 is 13 amino acids long. V was pared by 4 bases and J by 4 bases, with 0 bases of the junction left unmatched. Germline assignment: CDR1 SGHRS and CDR2 YFSETQ. CDR3 DNA sequence: TGCGCCAGCAGCGGGACAGGGGGCTATGGCTACACCTTC. It is translated as CASSGTGGYGYTF.

This clone was found once. The rearrangement links TRBV2 to TRBJ1-5; no clear D gene. The CDR3 runs to 14 residues. V shed 4 bases and J shed 1 base, with 8 bases lying between them. Per germline, CDR1 SNHLY and CDR2 FYNNEI. The CDR3 is CASSVEKSNQPQHF. In nucleotides, the CDR3 is TGTGCCAGCAGTGTCGAGAAAAGCAATCAGCCCCAGCATTTT. Drawing the rest from reference TRBV2 and TRBJ1-5, the complete variable domain is EPEVTQTPSHQVTQMGQEVILRCVPISNHLYFYWYRQILGQKVEFLVSFYNNEISEKSEIFDDQFSVERPDGSNFTLKIRSTKLEDSAMYFCASSVEKSNQPQHFGDGTRLSIL.